The rows below give T cell receptor beta chains drawn from one sample of a study of vaccination and CD4 T cells after COVID-19. TCRdb used MiXCR to reprocess the PCR reads, holding one entry per CDR3 protein. The sample has more than 9,000 distinct CDR3 sequences, 64% seen once; the top ten hold 34%. These receptors have no identified antigens. What was sequenced was CD4+ T cells from blood, cultured in vitro. These receptors came from a human donor who had recovered from COVID-19. The CDR3 runs from the conserved cysteine through the conserved F or W. D genes are given only for firm matches. For some rows the clone size is stated as once, few or many, or as a class when expanded; others skip it.

size	V	D	J	DNA	CDR3
.	TRBV2	.	TRBJ1-3	TGTGCCAGCAGTGAAGGGACGCTCTCTGGAAACACCATATATTTT	CASSEGTLSGNTIYF
.	TRBV28	.	TRBJ1-5	TGTGCCACCCAAAGAGCCGATGGAGGTCAGCCCCAGCATTTT	CATQRADGGQPQHF
.	TRBV6-1	.	TRBJ2-5	TGTGCCAGCAGTGAAGGACTCCAGGGGGAGACCCAGTACTTC	CASSEGLQGETQYF
.	TRBV24-1	.	TRBJ2-7	TGTGCCACCAGTGAGGGGGACCCCCCGTCCTACGAGCAGTACTTC	CATSEGDPPSYEQYF
.	TRBV7-2	TRBD1	TRBJ1-1	TGTGCCAGCAGCTTTAAGGCAGGGGGAACTGAAGCTTTCTTT	CASSFKAGGTEAFF
few	TRBV20-1	.	TRBJ1-1	TGCAGTGCCAGCGCAGCCATGAACACTGAAGCTTTCTTT	CSASAAMNTEAFF
few	TRBV5-4	.	TRBJ2-5	TGTGCCAGCAGCTTCGGGGCCCAAGAGACCCAGTACTTC	CASSFGAQETQYF
.	TRBV6-1	.	TRBJ1-1	TGTGCCAGCAGTGAAGGCAGCTTGAACACTGAAGCTTTCTTT	CASSEGSLNTEAFF
.	TRBV20-1	TRBD1	TRBJ2-1	TGCAGTGCTAGAGATGCCGGACAGGGGACAGGCGGCTACAATGAGCAGTTCTTC	CSARDAGQGTGGYNEQFF
.	TRBV11-3	.	TRBJ1-2	TGTGCCAGCAGCCCCTTCCGAGAAGAGACGTACACCTTC	CASSPFREETYTF
few	TRBV20-1	.	TRBJ2-7	TGCAGTGCTAGCCCCGGGACGTGGGCCTACGAGCAGTACTTC	CSASPGTWAYEQYF
.	TRBV4-3	TRBD1	TRBJ1-1	TGCGCCAGCAGCCAAAATTGGGACAGGGTGGAAGCTTTCTTT	CASSQNWDRVEAFF
.	TRBV29-1	.	TRBJ1-2	TGCAGCGTTCCCATATCTAACTATGGCTACACCTTC	CSVPISNYGYTF
.	TRBV7-2	TRBD1	TRBJ1-5	TGTGCCAGCAGCCCAGGACAGGGGGTTCGGCAGCCCCAGCATTTT	CASSPGQGVRQPQHF
.	TRBV6-1	.	TRBJ2-1	TGTGCCAGCAGTCGTGGGAAGCAGGGGCAGGATGAGCAGTTCTTC	CASSRGKQGQDEQFF
few	TRBV7-7	TRBD1	TRBJ1-1	TGTGCTAGCAGCAGGGGGGATGGAACTGAAGCTTTCTTT	CASSRGDGTEAFF
few	TRBV20-1	TRBD2	TRBJ2-5	TGCAGTGCTAGACCGGCTAGCGGGTACGAAGAGACCCAGTACTTC	CSARPASGYEETQYF
.	TRBV20-1	.	TRBJ2-5	TGCAGTGCCGAGGAGGTAGCGGTAGAGACCCAGTACTTC	CSAEEVAVETQYF
.	TRBV24-1	.	TRBJ1-1	TGTGCCACCAGTGATTTGACGGGGGCGCGGGGAGCTTTCTTT	CATSDLTGARGAFF
.	TRBV12-2	.	TRBJ2-5	TGTGCAAGTCGCCTCACCGGCCCTGAGACCCAGTACTTC	CASRLTGPETQYF
.	TRBV27	.	TRBJ2-3	TGTGCCAGCAGTACTACGACTGGTGGGGCAGATACGCAGTATTTT	CASSTTTGGADTQYF
.	TRBV14	TRBD2	TRBJ2-2	TGTGCCACAAAGTGCGGGGCGGGGGCCGGGGAGCTGTTTTTT	CATKCGAGAGELFF
.	TRBV20-1	TRBD2	TRBJ2-1	TGCAGTGCTCGGACTAGCGGCTACAATGAGCAGTTCTTC	CSARTSGYNEQFF
.	TRBV7-8	.	TRBJ1-5	TGTGCCAGCAGCTTAGAGCGACAGATCAGATCAGTGGCCCAGCATTTT	CASSLERQIRSVAQHF
.	TRBV20-1	.	TRBJ2-2	TGCAGTGCTAGAGACCTTTTCGGTCACACCGGGGAGCTGTTTTTT	CSARDLFGHTGELFF
.	TRBV20-1	.	TRBJ1-2	TGCAGTGCCCCCCGAGAGTCCTATGGCTACACCTTC	CSAPRESYGYTF
.	TRBV6-1	TRBD1	TRBJ1-6	TGTGCCAGCAGGTCGGGACAGTTGGGATCACCCCTCCACTTT	CASRSGQLGSPLHF
.	TRBV28	.	TRBJ1-2	TGTGCCACCAGCCCTACAAACTATGGCTACACCTTC	CATSPTNYGYTF
.	TRBV27	.	TRBJ2-5	TGTGCCAGCAGCAGAGGTTACCAAGAGACCCAGTACTTC	CASSRGYQETQYF
.	TRBV19	.	TRBJ2-3	TGTGCCAGTAGTATAGAGCGCGCAGATACGCAGTATTTT	CASSIERADTQYF
few	TRBV19	TRBD1	TRBJ1-5	TGTGCCAGTAGTATCCAGGACAGGGTGAATCAGCCCCAGCATTTT	CASSIQDRVNQPQHF
.	TRBV7-2	TRBD1	TRBJ1-2	TGTGCCAGCACCACTTCGTTTGATCGCTTAGACAGGGAGTTTAATGGCTACACCTTC	CASTTSFDRLDREFNGYTF
.	TRBV2	.	TRBJ2-7	TGTGCCAGCAGTGACTATTCCTACGAGCAGTACTTC	CASSDYSYEQYF
.	TRBV19	TRBD1	TRBJ2-3	TGTGCCAGCAACAGGGGGCGGACAGATACGCAGTATTTT	CASNRGRTDTQYF
.	TRBV11-1	.	TRBJ2-7	TGTGCCAGCAGCTTAGTCGGAGTAGCCCCCTACGAGCAGTACTTC	CASSLVGVAPYEQYF
.	TRBV11-3	.	TRBJ1-3	TGTGCCAGCAGCTCCTCTCTCGATGGAAACACCATATATTTT	CASSSSLDGNTIYF
.	TRBV6-2/TRBV6-3	TRBD1	TRBJ1-5	TGTGCCAGCAGTAGCGTCCGGGACAGGGGTGGGCCCCAGCATTTT	CASSSVRDRGGPQHF
few	TRBV19	TRBD1	TRBJ2-7	TGTGCCAGTAGTATCACCGGGACAGGGGATCGCGAGCAGTACTTC	CASSITGTGDREQYF
few	TRBV20-1	TRBD1	TRBJ1-5	TGCAGTGCTAGGGTTACAGGGGGCGCGGACAATCAGCCCCAGCATTTT	CSARVTGGADNQPQHF
.	TRBV7-2	.	TRBJ2-3	TGTGCCAGCAGCTGGACCGCAAAGAGCACAGATACGCAGTATTTT	CASSWTAKSTDTQYF
.	TRBV6-1	TRBD2	TRBJ2-1	TGTGCCAGCAGAGGAAGCGGGAGGGGTCATGAGCAGTTCTTC	CASRGSGRGHEQFF
.	TRBV2	TRBD2	TRBJ2-7	TGTGCCAGTCGGACCGGGACTAGCGGGAGTTGGTCCTACGAGCAGTACTTC	CASRTGTSGSWSYEQYF
.	TRBV6-2/TRBV6-3	.	TRBJ2-7	TGTGCCAGCAGTTACCCCACCCATGCGGGCTCCTACGAGCAGTACTTC	CASSYPTHAGSYEQYF
.	TRBV15	.	TRBJ1-1	TGTGCCACCAGCAGAGGAGAGGGAGGGAACACTGAAGCTTTCTTT	CATSRGEGGNTEAFF
.	TRBV3-1	TRBD2	TRBJ2-7	TGTGCCAGCAGCCAAACTAGCGGGAGTTACGAGCAGTACTTC	CASSQTSGSYEQYF
.	TRBV6-1	TRBD1	TRBJ1-4	TGTGCCAGCAGCCGCGGACAGGTTCGGGAGGAAAAACTGTTTTTT	CASSRGQVREEKLFF
once	TRBV7-9	TRBD2	TRBJ2-5	TGTGCCAGCAGCTCTACTAGCGGCAAAGAGACCCAGTACTTC	CASSSTSGKETQYF
.	TRBV28	.	TRBJ2-7	TGTGCCAGTCTAAGAGGGGCACCCTACGAGCAGTACTTC	CASLRGAPYEQYF
.	TRBV20-1	.	TRBJ2-5	TGCAGTGCTAGAGATCCGCGGGGGCCGGGAGAGACCCAGTACTTC	CSARDPRGPGETQYF
.	TRBV19	TRBD2	TRBJ2-5	TGTGCCAGTAGTATAGTGAGGGGGACTAGCGGGAGTGAGACCCAGTACTTC	CASSIVRGTSGSETQYF
once	TRBV2	TRBD2	TRBJ2-1	TGTGCCAGCTTCGGGGGGTTACTAGCGGGTGCCGCCTACAATGAGCAGTTCTTC	CASFGGLLAGAAYNEQFF
.	TRBV5-1	TRBD1	TRBJ1-2	TGCGCCAGCAGCTGGGACAGGGGGCGCGAAGGCTACACCTTC	CASSWDRGREGYTF
.	TRBV7-2	.	TRBJ1-2	TGTGCCAGCAGCTTAGGGTGGGCCGGGTCCCCCTATGGCTACACCTTC	CASSLGWAGSPYGYTF
few	TRBV20-1	.	TRBJ2-1	TGCAGTGCCGCCGGTGCAAACAATGAGCAGTTCTTC	CSAAGANNEQFF